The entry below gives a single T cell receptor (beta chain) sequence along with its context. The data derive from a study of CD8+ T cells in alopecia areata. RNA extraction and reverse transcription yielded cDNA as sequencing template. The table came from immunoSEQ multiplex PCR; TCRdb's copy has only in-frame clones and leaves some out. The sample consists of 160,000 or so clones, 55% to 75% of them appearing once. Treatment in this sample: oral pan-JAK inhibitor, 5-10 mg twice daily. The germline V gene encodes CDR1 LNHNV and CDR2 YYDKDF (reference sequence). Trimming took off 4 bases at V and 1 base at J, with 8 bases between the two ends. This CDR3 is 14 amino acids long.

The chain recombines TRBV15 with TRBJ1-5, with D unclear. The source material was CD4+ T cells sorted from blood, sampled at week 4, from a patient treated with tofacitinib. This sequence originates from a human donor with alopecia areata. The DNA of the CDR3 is TGTGCCACCAGCAAAGGACGAAGCAATCAGCCCCAGCATTTT. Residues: CATSKGRSNQPQHF. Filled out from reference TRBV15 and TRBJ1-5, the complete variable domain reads DAMVIQNPRYQVTQFGKPVTLSCSQTLNHNVMYWYQQKSSQAPKLLFHYYDKDFNNEADTPDNFQSRRPNTSFCFLDIRSPGLGDTAMYLCATSKGRSNQPQHFGDGTRLSIL.